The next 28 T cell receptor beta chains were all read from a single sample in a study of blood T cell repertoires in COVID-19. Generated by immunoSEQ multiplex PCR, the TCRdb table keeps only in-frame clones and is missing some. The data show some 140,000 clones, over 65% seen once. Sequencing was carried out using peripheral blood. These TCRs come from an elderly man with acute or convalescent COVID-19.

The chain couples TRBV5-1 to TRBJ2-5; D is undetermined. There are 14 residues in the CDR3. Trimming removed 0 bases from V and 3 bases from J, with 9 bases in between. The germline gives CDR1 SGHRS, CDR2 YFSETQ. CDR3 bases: TGCGCCAGCAGCTTGGGGCAGGTCGAAGAGACCCAGTACTTC. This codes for CASSLGQVEETQYF.

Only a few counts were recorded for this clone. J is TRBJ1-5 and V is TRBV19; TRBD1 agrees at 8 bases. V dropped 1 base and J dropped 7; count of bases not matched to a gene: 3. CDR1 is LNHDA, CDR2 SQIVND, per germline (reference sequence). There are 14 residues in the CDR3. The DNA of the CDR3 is TGTGCCAGTAGTATAGTCACAGGGGGGCAGCCCCAGCATTTT. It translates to CASSIVTGGQPQHF.

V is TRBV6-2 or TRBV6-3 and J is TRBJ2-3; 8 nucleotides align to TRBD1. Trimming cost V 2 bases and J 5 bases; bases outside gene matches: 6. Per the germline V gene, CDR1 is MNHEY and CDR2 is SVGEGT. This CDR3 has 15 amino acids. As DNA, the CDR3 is TGTGCCAGCAGTTACGCCAGGGGGCCTGGAGATACGCAGTATTTT. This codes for CASSYARGPGDTQYF.

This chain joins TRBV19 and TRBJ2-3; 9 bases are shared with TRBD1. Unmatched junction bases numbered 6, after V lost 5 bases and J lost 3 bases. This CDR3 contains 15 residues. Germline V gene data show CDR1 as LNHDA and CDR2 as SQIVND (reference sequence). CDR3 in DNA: TGTGCCAGTAGTTTCCCCGGGACAGGGACAGATACGCAGTATTTT. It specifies CASSFPGTGTDTQYF.

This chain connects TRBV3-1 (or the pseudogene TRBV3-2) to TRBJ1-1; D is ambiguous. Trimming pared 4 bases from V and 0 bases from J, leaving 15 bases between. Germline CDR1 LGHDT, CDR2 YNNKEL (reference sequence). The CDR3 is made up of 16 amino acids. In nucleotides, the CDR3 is TGTGCCAGCAGCCGCGCTCCGGGAGGGATGAACACTGAAGCTTTCTTT. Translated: CASSRAPGGMNTEAFF.

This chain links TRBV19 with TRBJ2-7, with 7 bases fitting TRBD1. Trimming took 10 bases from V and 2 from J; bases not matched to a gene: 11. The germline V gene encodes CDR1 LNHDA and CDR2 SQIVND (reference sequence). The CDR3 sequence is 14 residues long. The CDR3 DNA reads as TGTGCCACCACCCCAGGGGGACCTCCCTACGAGCAGTACGTC. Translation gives CATTPGGPPYEQYV.

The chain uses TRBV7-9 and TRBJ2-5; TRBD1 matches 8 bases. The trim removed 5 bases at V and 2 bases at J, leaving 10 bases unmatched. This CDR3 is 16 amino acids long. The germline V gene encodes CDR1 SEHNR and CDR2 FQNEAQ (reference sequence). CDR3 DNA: TGTGCCAGCAGCATTTCAGGGGGCGCGGGGCAAGAGACCCAGTACTTC. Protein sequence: CASSISGGAGQETQYF.

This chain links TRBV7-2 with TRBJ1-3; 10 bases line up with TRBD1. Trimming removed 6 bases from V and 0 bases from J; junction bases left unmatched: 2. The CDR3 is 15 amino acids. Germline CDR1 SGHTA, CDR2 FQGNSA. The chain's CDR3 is CASRTGGASGNTIYF. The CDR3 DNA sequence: TGTGCCAGCAGGACAGGGGGCGCCTCTGGAAACACCATATATTTT.

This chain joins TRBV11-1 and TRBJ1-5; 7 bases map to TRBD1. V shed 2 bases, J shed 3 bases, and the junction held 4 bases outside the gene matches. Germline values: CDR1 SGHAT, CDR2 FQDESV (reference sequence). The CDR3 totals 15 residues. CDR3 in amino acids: CASSLTGQNNQPQHF. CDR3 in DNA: TGTGCCAGCAGCTTAACGGGACAGAACAATCAGCCCCAGCATTTT.

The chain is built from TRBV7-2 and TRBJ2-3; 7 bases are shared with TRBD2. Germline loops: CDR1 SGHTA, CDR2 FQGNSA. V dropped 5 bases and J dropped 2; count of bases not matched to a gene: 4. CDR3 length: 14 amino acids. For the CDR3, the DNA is TGTGCCAGCAGCCTTCGGGACTACACAGATACGCAGTATTTT. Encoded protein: CASSLRDYTDTQYF.

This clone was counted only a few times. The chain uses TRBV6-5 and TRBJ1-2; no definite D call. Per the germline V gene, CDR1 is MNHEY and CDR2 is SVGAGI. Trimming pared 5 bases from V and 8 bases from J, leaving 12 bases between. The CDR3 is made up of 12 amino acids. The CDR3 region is CASSTAHEGYTF. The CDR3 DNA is TGTGCCAGCAGTACCGCCCATGAGGGCTACACCTTC.

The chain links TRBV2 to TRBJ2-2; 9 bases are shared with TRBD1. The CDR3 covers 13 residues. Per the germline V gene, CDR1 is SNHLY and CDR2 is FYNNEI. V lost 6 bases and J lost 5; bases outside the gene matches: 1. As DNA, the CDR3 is TGTGCCAGCAGAGGGACAGGGACCGGGGAGCTGTTTTTT. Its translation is CASRGTGTGELFF.

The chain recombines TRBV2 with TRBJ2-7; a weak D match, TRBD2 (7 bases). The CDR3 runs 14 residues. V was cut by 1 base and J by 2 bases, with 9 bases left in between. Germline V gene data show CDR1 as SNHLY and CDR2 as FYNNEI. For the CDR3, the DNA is TGTGCCAGCAGTGAAGGGGGGGGGCCCTACGAGCAGTACTTC. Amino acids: CASSEGGGPYEQYF. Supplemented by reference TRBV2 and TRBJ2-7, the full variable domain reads EPEVTQTPSHQVTQMGQEVILRCVPISNHLYFYWYRQILGQKVEFLVSFYNNEISEKSEIFDDQFSVERPDGSNFTLKIRSTKLEDSAMYFCASSEGGGPYEQYFGPGTRLTVT.

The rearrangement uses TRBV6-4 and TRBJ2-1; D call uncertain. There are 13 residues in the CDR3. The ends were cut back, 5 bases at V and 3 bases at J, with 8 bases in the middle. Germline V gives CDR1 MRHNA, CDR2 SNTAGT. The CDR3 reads CASSLERYNEQFF. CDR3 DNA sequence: TGTGCCAGCAGTCTCGAGCGCTACAATGAGCAGTTCTTC.

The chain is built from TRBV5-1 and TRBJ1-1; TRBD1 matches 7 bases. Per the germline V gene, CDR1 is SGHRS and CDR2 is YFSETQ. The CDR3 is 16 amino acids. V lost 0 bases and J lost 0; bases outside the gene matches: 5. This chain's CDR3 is CASSLAPGTVNTEAFF. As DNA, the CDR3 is TGCGCCAGCAGCTTGGCCCCCGGGACAGTGAACACTGAAGCTTTCTTT.

CDR3 sequence: CACRGGDGYGYTF. Written as DNA, the CDR3 is TGTGCCTGTCGGGGGGGAGACGGGTATGGCTACACCTTC. The J gene is TRBJ1-2, the V gene TRBV30; TRBD1 might be the D (5 bases). V lost 6 bases and J 5 bases, leaving 16 bases between the germline ends. The CDR3 spans 13 residues. Germline CDR1 and CDR2: GTSNPN and SVGIG (reference sequence).

CDR3 protein: CASSYVEEQYF. CDR3 sequence (DNA): TGTGCCAGCAGTTACGTGGAGGAGCAGTACTTC. The gene calls are TRBV6-5 and TRBJ2-7; D gene uncertain. The CDR3 is 11 amino acids. Per germline, CDR1 MNHEY and CDR2 SVGAGI. Trimming cost V 2 bases and J 7 bases, with 6 bases left between them.

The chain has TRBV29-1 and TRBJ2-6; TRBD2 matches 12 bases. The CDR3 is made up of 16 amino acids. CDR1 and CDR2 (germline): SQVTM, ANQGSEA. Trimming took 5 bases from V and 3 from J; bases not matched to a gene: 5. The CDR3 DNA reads TGCAGCGTTAAACTAGCGGGGGGTAGTGGGGCCAACGTCCTGACTTTC. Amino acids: CSVKLAGGSGANVLTF.

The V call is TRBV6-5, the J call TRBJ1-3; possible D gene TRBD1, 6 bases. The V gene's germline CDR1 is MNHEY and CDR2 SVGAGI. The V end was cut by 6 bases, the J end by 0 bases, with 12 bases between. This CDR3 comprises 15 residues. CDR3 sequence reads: CASRLGQISGNTIYF. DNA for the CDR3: TGTGCCAGCAGACTCGGACAGATCTCTGGAAACACCATATATTTT.

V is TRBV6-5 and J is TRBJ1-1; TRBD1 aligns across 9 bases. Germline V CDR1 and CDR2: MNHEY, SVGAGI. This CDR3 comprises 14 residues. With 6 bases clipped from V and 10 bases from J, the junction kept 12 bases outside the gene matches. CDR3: CASSPGQGREGAFF. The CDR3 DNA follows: TGTGCCAGCAGCCCGGGACAGGGTAGAGAAGGAGCTTTCTTT.

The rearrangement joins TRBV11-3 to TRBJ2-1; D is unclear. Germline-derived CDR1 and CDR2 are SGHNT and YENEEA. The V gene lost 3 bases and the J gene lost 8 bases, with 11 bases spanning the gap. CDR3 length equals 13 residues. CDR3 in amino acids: CASSLRHNDEQFF. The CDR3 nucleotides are TGTGCCAGCAGCTTGCGACATAACGATGAGCAGTTCTTC.

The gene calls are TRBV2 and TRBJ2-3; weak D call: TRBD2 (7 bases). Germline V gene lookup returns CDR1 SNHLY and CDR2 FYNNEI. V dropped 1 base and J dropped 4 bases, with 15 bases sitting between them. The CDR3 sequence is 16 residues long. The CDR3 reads CASSEEGGGMSDTQYF. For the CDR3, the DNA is TGTGCCAGCAGTGAAGAGGGGGGGGGCATGTCAGATACGCAGTATTTT. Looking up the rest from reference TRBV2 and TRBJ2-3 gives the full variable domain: EPEVTQTPSHQVTQMGQEVILRCVPISNHLYFYWYRQILGQKVEFLVSFYNNEISEKSEIFDDQFSVERPDGSNFTLKIRSTKLEDSAMYFCASSEEGGGMSDTQYFGPGTRLTVL.

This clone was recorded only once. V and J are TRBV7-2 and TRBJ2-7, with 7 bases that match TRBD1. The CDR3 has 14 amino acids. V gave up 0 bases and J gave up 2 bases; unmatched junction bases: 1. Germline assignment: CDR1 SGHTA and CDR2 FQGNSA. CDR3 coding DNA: TGTGCCAGCAGCTTAGCGGGACAGCCCTACGAGCAGTACTTC. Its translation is CASSLAGQPYEQYF.

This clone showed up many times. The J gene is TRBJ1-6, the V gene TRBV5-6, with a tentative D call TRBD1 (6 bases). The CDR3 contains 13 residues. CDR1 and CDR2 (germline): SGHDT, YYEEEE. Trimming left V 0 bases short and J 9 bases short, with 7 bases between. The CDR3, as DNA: TGTGCCAGCAGCTTGGGCAGGGGTTCACCCCTCCACTTT. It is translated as CASSLGRGSPLHF.

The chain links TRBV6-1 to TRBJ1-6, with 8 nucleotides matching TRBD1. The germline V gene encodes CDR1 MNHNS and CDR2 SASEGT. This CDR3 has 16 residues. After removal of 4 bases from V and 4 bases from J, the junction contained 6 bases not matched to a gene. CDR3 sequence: CASSAIRDRYNSPLHF. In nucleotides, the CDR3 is TGTGCCAGCAGTGCGATACGGGACAGGTATAATTCACCCCTCCACTTT.

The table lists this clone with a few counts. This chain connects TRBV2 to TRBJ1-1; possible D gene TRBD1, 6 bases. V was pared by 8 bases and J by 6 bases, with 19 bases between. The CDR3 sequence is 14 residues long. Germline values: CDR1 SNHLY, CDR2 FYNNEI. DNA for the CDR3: TGTGCCAGCGGGGATCGGGACATCAGCCCTGAAGCTTTCTTT. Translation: CASGDRDISPEAFF.

CDR3 protein: CASSLVSTGYTF. In nucleotides, the CDR3 is TGTGCCAGCAGCTTGGTATCTACGGGCTACACCTTC. The gene calls are TRBV5-6 and TRBJ1-2; D is uncertain. The germline gives CDR1 SGHDT, CDR2 YYEEEE. The CDR3 extends over 12 amino acids. V was clipped by 0 bases and J by 8 bases, with 8 bases between them.

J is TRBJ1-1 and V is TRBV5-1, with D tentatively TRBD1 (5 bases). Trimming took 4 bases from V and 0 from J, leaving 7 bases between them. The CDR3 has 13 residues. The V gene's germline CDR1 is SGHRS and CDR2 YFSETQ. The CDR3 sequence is CASSQQVNTEAFF. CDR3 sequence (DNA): TGCGCCAGCAGCCAACAGGTGAACACTGAAGCTTTCTTT.